This is a list of T cell receptor beta chains from one sample in a study of cytomegalovirus exposure and HLA in healthy donors. Clones were sequenced by immunoSEQ multiplex PCR, and TCRdb holds only the in-frame ones, with some missing. Of about 130,000 clones in the sample, around 85% were seen once. Material: PBMCs. The source of these receptors is a woman younger than 45 in good health and CMV-seropositive. CDR3s include the opening cysteine and the closing phenylalanine or tryptophan. The D gene is left open where the match is weak. The size entry is marked missing in some rows and otherwise reads once, few, many or a size class.

d_gene: NA; j_gene: TRBJ2-7; v_gene: TRBV5-1; abundance: NA; CDR3aa: CASSLAPTYEQYF; CDR3nt: TGCGCCAGCAGCTTGGCCCCCACCTACGAGCAGTACTTC
d_gene: NA; j_gene: TRBJ2-3; v_gene: TRBV28; abundance: NA; CDR3aa: CASSLWLGDTQYF; CDR3nt: TGTGCCAGCAGTTTATGGCTCGGAGATACGCAGTATTTT
d_gene: NA; j_gene: TRBJ2-3; v_gene: TRBV2; abundance: NA; CDR3aa: CASLSSGVGADTQYF; CDR3nt: TGTGCCAGCCTCTCGTCCGGGGTGGGAGCAGATACGCAGTATTTT
d_gene: TRBD2; j_gene: TRBJ2-7; v_gene: TRBV9; abundance: NA; CDR3aa: CASSEGSGGPYEQYF; CDR3nt: TGTGCCAGCAGCGAGGGGAGCGGGGGCCCCTACGAGCAGTACTTC
d_gene: NA; j_gene: TRBJ1-1; v_gene: TRBV28; abundance: NA; CDR3aa: CATAGPENTEAFF; CDR3nt: TGTGCCACTGCGGGTCCGGAAAACACTGAAGCTTTCTTT
d_gene: TRBD2; j_gene: TRBJ2-7; v_gene: TRBV5-6; abundance: NA; CDR3aa: CASSLGLAGAYEQYF; CDR3nt: TGTGCCAGCAGCTTGGGACTAGCGGGTGCCTACGAGCAGTACTTC
d_gene: TRBD2; j_gene: TRBJ2-7; v_gene: TRBV6-5; abundance: NA; CDR3aa: CASRWRGAYEQYF; CDR3nt: TGTGCCAGCCGGTGGCGGGGGGCCTACGAGCAGTACTTC
d_gene: NA; j_gene: TRBJ2-2; v_gene: TRBV14; abundance: NA; CDR3aa: CASSQSESAGELFF; CDR3nt: TGTGCCAGCAGCCAATCTGAATCGGCCGGGGAGCTGTTTTTT
d_gene: NA; j_gene: TRBJ1-5; v_gene: TRBV5-4; abundance: NA; CDR3aa: CASSLGPGGPSQPQHF; CDR3nt: TGTGCCAGCAGCCTGGGACCGGGAGGCCCCAGTCAGCCCCAGCATTTT
d_gene: TRBD1; j_gene: TRBJ1-1; v_gene: TRBV6-1; abundance: once; CDR3aa: CASITQGRPEAFF; CDR3nt: TGTGCCAGCATTACACAGGGGCGGCCTGAAGCTTTCTTT
d_gene: NA; j_gene: TRBJ1-1; v_gene: TRBV19; abundance: NA; CDR3aa: CASSGGWNTEAFF; CDR3nt: TGTGCCAGTAGTGGGGGCTGGAACACTGAAGCTTTCTTT
d_gene: TRBD1; j_gene: TRBJ2-7; v_gene: TRBV5-1; abundance: NA; CDR3aa: CASSLEGGRYEQYF; CDR3nt: TGCGCCAGCAGCTTGGAAGGGGGCCGGTACGAGCAGTACTTC
d_gene: TRBD1; j_gene: TRBJ2-7; v_gene: TRBV6-5; abundance: NA; CDR3aa: CASRLGQGRPYEQYF; CDR3nt: TGTGCCAGCAGACTTGGACAGGGGCGGCCCTACGAGCAGTACTTC
d_gene: NA; j_gene: TRBJ1-2; v_gene: TRBV21-1; abundance: once; CDR3aa: CANGQETNYGYTF; CDR3nt: TGTGCCAATGGACAGGAGACCAACTATGGCTACACCTTC
d_gene: TRBD1; j_gene: TRBJ1-2; v_gene: TRBV6-5; abundance: NA; CDR3aa: CASSYRTGAYGYTF; CDR3nt: TGTGCCAGCAGTTACCGGACAGGGGCATATGGCTACACCTTC
d_gene: NA; j_gene: TRBJ1-5; v_gene: TRBV19; abundance: NA; CDR3aa: CASNGQINQPQHF; CDR3nt: TGTGCCAGTAATGGGCAGATCAATCAGCCCCAGCATTTT